The present entry profiles one T cell receptor beta chain with its context. This entry belongs to a study of blood T cell repertoires in COVID-19. CDR1 SNHLY and CDR2 FYNNEI come from the germline V gene. The V and J ends lost 8 bases and 3 bases respectively, with 16 bases between them. This CDR3 is 14 amino acids long. Measured with immunoSEQ multiplex PCR; TCRdb has only the in-frame clones, and not every one. The data show approximately 300,000 clones, with about nine tenths seen just once and 1% held by the top ten. This clonotype was sampled from a man between 50 and 59 years old with active or convalescent COVID-19. The V and J genes are TRBV2 and TRBJ2-5, with D perhaps matching TRBD1 (6 bases). The sequenced material came from peripheral blood. The DNA for the CDR3 is TGTGCCAGCTCCTTACAGGGATCCGAAGAGACCCAGTACTTC. Translation: CASSLQGSEETQYF.